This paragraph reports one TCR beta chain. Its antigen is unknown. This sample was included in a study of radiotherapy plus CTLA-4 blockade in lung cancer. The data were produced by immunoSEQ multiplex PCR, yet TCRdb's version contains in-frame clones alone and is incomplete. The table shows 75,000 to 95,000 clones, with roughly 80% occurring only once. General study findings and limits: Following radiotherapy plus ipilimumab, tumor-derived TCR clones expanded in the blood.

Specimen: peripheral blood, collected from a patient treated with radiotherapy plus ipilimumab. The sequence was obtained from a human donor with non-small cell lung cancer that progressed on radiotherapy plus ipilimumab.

This CDR3 is CASSETGPTYEQYF. CDR3 in DNA: TGTGCCAGCAGTGAGACAGGGCCAACCTACGAGCAGTACTTC. V is TRBV2 and J is TRBJ2-7, with 7 bases aligning to TRBD1. The CDR3 is made up of 14 amino acids. The ends lost 3 bases at V and 2 bases at J; junction bases unmatched: 4. The germline V gene encodes CDR1 SNHLY and CDR2 FYNNEI.